The 28 T cell receptor beta chains given below trace back to one sample, sequenced in a study of PD-1 blockade in mismatch repair-deficient tumors. Some clones are missing from TCRdb's copy, which holds only in-frame ones; the method was immunoSEQ multiplex PCR. The table lists 120,000 or so clones, 85% to 90% of them singletons. Sequences were derived from peripheral blood, sampled 44 weeks after starting pembrolizumab. Receptor source: an adult with mismatch repair-deficient cancer.

In its sample, this clone was seen once. This chain uses TRBV5-1 with TRBJ2-1, with D possibly TRBD1 on 6 matching bases. V lost 3 bases, J lost 8 bases, and 9 bases lay in between. Germline lookup yields CDR1 SGHRS and CDR2 YFSETQ. CDR3 length equals 12 residues. CDR3 amino acids: CASSSTGYEQFF. The CDR3 coding sequence is TGCGCCAGCAGCTCGACAGGTTATGAGCAGTTCTTC.

The chain combines TRBV9 with TRBJ2-6; D might be TRBD1 (6 bases). The CDR3 has 15 amino acids. V was clipped by 4 bases and J by 0 bases, with 8 bases between them. Germline V CDR1 and CDR2: SGDLS, YYNGEE. CDR3 amino acids: CASSSDSSGANVLTF. DNA of the CDR3: TGTGCCAGCAGCTCGGACAGCTCTGGGGCCAACGTCCTGACTTTC.

This CDR3 reads CASSFTGTGTDEQYF. CDR3 in DNA: TGTGCCAGCAGCTTCACCGGGACTGGGACGGACGAGCAGTACTTC. The chain recombines TRBV7-9 with TRBJ2-7; tentative D call: TRBD2 (6 bases). Germline lookup yields CDR1 SEHNR and CDR2 FQNEAQ (reference sequence). This CDR3 spans 15 amino acids. V gave up 3 bases and J gave up 5 bases, with 17 bases separating them.

This sequence joins TRBV4-1 and TRBJ2-7; 9 bases match TRBD2. Germline V gene data show CDR1 as MGHRA and CDR2 as YSYEKL. Unmatched junction bases numbered 4, after V lost 0 bases and J lost 7 bases. This CDR3 is 14 amino acids long. The CDR3 nucleotides are TGCGCCAGCAGCCAAGATCCCCTAGCGGGAGAGCAGTACTTC. It codes for CASSQDPLAGEQYF.

This chain joins TRBV27 and TRBJ2-7; 15 nucleotides line up with TRBD2. J was trimmed by 0 bases and V by 5 bases; bases with no gene match: 11. The CDR3 has 19 residues. CDR1 and CDR2 (germline): MNHEY, SMNVEV (reference sequence). CDR3 sequence: CASSLYPGTSGGSSYEQYF. The CDR3 region has the DNA TGTGCCAGCAGTCTCTACCCCGGGACTAGCGGGGGGAGCTCCTACGAGCAGTACTTC.

The rearrangement links TRBV28 to TRBJ2-5; TRBD1 matches at 8 bases. There are 19 residues in the CDR3. After removal of 4 bases from V and 2 bases from J, the junction contained 18 bases not matched to a gene. Germline V gene sequence: CDR1 MDHEN, CDR2 SYDVKM. CDR3 bases: TGTGCCAGCAGTTCCGCTCTAAGGACAGGGTCCCCTCGGCAAGAGACCCAGTACTTC. Translating gives CASSSALRTGSPRQETQYF.

The rearrangement joins TRBV15 to TRBJ1-4; tentative D call: TRBD1 (6 bases). The CDR3 is 15 amino acids. V shed 0 bases and J shed 7 bases, with 12 bases lying between them. Germline CDR1 LNHNV, CDR2 YYDKDF (reference sequence). CDR3 amino acids: CATSRDRAQGEKLFF. The DNA for the CDR3 is TGTGCCACCAGCAGAGATAGGGCACAGGGTGAAAAACTGTTTTTT.

The chain recombines TRBV19 with TRBJ2-1, with 7 bases fitting TRBD1. CDR3 length: 15 residues. Germline loops: CDR1 LNHDA, CDR2 SQIVND (reference sequence). Germline trimming cut 10 bases from V and 3 bases from J; bases unmatched to any gene: 12. This CDR3 is CATRDSPSGYNEQFF. The DNA for the CDR3 is TGTGCCACCAGGGACAGCCCAAGCGGCTACAATGAGCAGTTCTTC. Together with reference TRBV19 and TRBJ2-1, the CDR3 gives the full variable domain: DGGITQSPKYLFRKEGQNVTLSCEQNLNHDAMYWYRQDPGQGLRLIYYSQIVNDFQKGDIAEGYSVSREKKESFPLTVTSAQKNPTAFYLCATRDSPSGYNEQFFGPGTRLTVL.

This chain's CDR3 is CASSESAEPGELFF. In DNA form, the CDR3 reads TGCGCCAGCAGTGAGTCTGCGGAGCCTGGGGAGCTGTTTTTT. This sequence joins TRBV10-1 and TRBJ2-2; D gene uncertain. Germline V gene sequence: CDR1 WNHNN, CDR2 SYGVQD (reference sequence). This CDR3 is 14 amino acids long. V was trimmed by 0 bases and J by 8 bases, leaving 10 bases between them.

The V gene is TRBV29-1, the J gene TRBJ2-5; maybe TRBD2 (6 bases). The germline V gene has CDR1 SQVTM and CDR2 ANQGSEA. The V and J ends lost 4 bases and 0 bases respectively, with 30 bases between them. The CDR3 contains 20 residues. The CDR3 DNA is TGCAGCGTTGTGTTCCGCGGGACCGCCCTTCATTCTTGGTACCAAGAGACCCAGTACTTC. This sequence encodes CSVVFRGTALHSWYQETQYF. The full variable domain, rest sourced from reference TRBV29-1 and TRBJ2-5, is SAVISQKPSRDICQRGTSLTIQCQVDSQVTMMFWYRQQPGQSLTLIATANQGSEATYESGFVIDKFPISRPNLTFSTLTVSNMSPEDSSIYLCSVVFRGTALHSWYQETQYFGPGTRLLVL.

This chain uses TRBV5-1 with TRBJ2-2; 8 positions agree with TRBD1. The V gene end was trimmed by 4 bases and the J gene end by 6 bases; junction bases not matched to a gene: 2. In germline, CDR1 is SGHRS, CDR2 YFSETQ. There are 13 residues in the CDR3. Here the CDR3 DNA reads TGCGCCAGCAGCGGCAGGGGGCCCGGGGAGCTGTTTTTT. Encoded protein: CASSGRGPGELFF. Using reference TRBV5-1 and TRBJ2-2 for the parts outside the CDR3, the full variable domain is KAGVTQTPRYLIKTRGQQVTLSCSPISGHRSVSWYQQTPGQGLQFLFEYFSETQRNKGNFPGRFSGRQFSNSRSEMNVSTLELGDSALYLCASSGRGPGELFFGEGSRLTVL.

This chain uses TRBV11-3 with TRBJ2-7; D is ambiguous. Trimming shortened V by 4 bases and J by 1 base, and 8 bases separated the two germline ends. The CDR3 loop spans 13 amino acids. Germline values: CDR1 SGHNT, CDR2 YENEEA. The CDR3 loop is CASSSLGSYEQYF. CDR3 DNA: TGTGCCAGCAGCTCCCTTGGATCCTACGAGCAGTACTTC.

This clone has only a few counts. The CDR3 loop is CASSPPSHEQYF. CDR3 sequence (DNA): TGTGCCAGCAGCCCCCCGAGCCACGAGCAGTACTTC. This chain links TRBV7-9 with TRBJ2-7; unclear D gene. The CDR3 contains 12 residues. Germline loops: CDR1 SEHNR, CDR2 FQNEAQ (reference sequence). Trimming shortened V by 5 bases and J by 5 bases, and 10 bases separated the two germline ends.

The CDR3 DNA sequence: TGCGCCAGCAGTGGCTCCGGGACACTTAACTATGGCTACACCTTC. This encodes CASSGSGTLNYGYTF. The V and J genes are TRBV10-2 and TRBJ1-2, with D tentatively TRBD1 (6 bases). CDR1 is WSHSY, CDR2 SAAADI, per germline. The CDR3 has 15 residues. V gave up 4 bases and J gave up 1 base, with 13 bases separating them.

This rearrangement joins TRBV6-5 to TRBJ1-1; TRBD1 agrees at 9 bases. V gave up 6 bases and J gave up 7 bases; unmatched junction bases: 12. The CDR3 sequence is 15 residues long. The germline gives CDR1 MNHEY, CDR2 SVGAGI. The CDR3 sequence: CASSSGGQGGNEAFF. The CDR3, as DNA: TGTGCCAGCAGCTCCGGGGGACAGGGAGGGAATGAAGCTTTCTTT.

DNA of the CDR3: TGCGCCAGCAGCCCCGTCGAAGGTAACGTCTATGGCTACACCTTC. Translating gives CASSPVEGNVYGYTF. The rearrangement uses TRBV4-3 and TRBJ1-2; no clear D gene. The length of the CDR3 is 15 residues. Germline CDR1 reads LGHNA; CDR2 reads YSLEER. V was pared by 4 bases and J by 4 bases, with 16 bases between.

This clone was counted a single time. V gene TRBV4-3 combines with J gene TRBJ2-1, with 9 bases identical to TRBD2. The CDR3 covers 15 residues. Germline loops: CDR1 LGHNA, CDR2 YSLEER. V trimming: 1 base; J trimming: 5 bases; junction bases outside the gene matches: 3. The CDR3 DNA is TGCGCCAGCAGCCAAGGCACTAGCGGGCACAATGAGCAGTTCTTC. Its protein product is CASSQGTSGHNEQFF.

The rearrangement links TRBV28 to TRBJ2-1; D is possibly TRBD1 (5 bases). The CDR3 consists of 15 residues. V was shortened by 6 bases and J by 0 bases, with 12 bases between the two germline ends. Per germline, CDR1 MDHEN and CDR2 SYDVKM. CDR3 DNA sequence: TGTGCCAGCAGACAGGACACCAGCTCCTACAATGAGCAGTTCTTC. Encoded protein: CASRQDTSSYNEQFF.

This clone showed up just once. The V and J genes are TRBV11-2 and TRBJ2-7; 10 nucleotides agree with TRBD2. J lost 2 bases, V lost 3 bases, and 10 bases had no gene match. The germline gives CDR1 SGHAT, CDR2 FQNNGV. This CDR3 has 17 amino acids. CDR3 in DNA: TGTGCCAGCAGCTTGTCCTTTACTAGCGGGATACCCTACGAGCAGTACTTC. Translation: CASSLSFTSGIPYEQYF.

This chain links TRBV19 with TRBJ2-7, with TRBD1 identical over 9 bases. In germline, CDR1 is LNHDA, CDR2 SQIVND (reference sequence). With 1 base clipped from V and 4 bases from J, the junction kept 5 bases outside the gene matches. CDR3 length: 15 residues. The DNA of the CDR3 is TGTGCCAGTAGTATAGGGGGACAGGGCATTTACGAGCAGTACTTC. The encoded protein is CASSIGGQGIYEQYF.

The J gene is TRBJ2-4, the V gene TRBV19, with D maybe TRBD1 (6 bases). V lost 9 bases and J 8 bases, leaving 11 bases between the germline ends. Germline V gives CDR1 LNHDA, CDR2 SQIVND (reference sequence). CDR3 size: 11 residues. CDR3 coding DNA: TGTGCCAGCCGAGGGGGATACATTCAGTACTTC. It codes for CASRGGYIQYF.

The rearrangement uses TRBV9 and TRBJ2-5; 9 positions match TRBD1. V shed 0 bases and J 4 bases; nucleotides not matched to a gene: 10. The germline V gene encodes CDR1 SGDLS and CDR2 YYNGEE. CDR3 length equals 17 residues. For the CDR3, the DNA is TGTGCCAGCAGCGTAGAACAGGGGGCGCCGATGATAGAGACCCAGTACTTC. This gives the protein CASSVEQGAPMIETQYF.

This rearrangement joins TRBV4-1 to TRBJ2-2, with a tentative D call TRBD2 (6 bases). Germline V gene sequence: CDR1 MGHRA, CDR2 YSYEKL. The CDR3 covers 15 residues. Trimming stripped 3 bases from V and 6 bases from J, with 14 bases between. The CDR3 region has the DNA TGCGCCAGCAGCCACGGCTGGGGGGAATCCGGGGAGCTGTTTTTT. It yields the protein CASSHGWGESGELFF.

The V and J genes are TRBV28 and TRBJ2-3; 12 nucleotides match TRBD1. Germline V gene data show CDR1 as MDHEN and CDR2 as SYDVKM. The CDR3 consists of 15 residues. The J segment lost 2 bases and the V segment lost 4 bases, leaving 1 base of the junction unmatched. CDR3 residues: CASSSGQGATDTQYF. DNA for the CDR3: TGTGCCAGCAGTTCGGGACAGGGGGCCACAGATACGCAGTATTTT.

This chain joins TRBV10-3 and TRBJ2-5; D ambiguous. The CDR3 length is 13 residues. Trimming removed 3 bases at V and 0 bases at J, with 5 bases between. Germline V gene sequence: CDR1 ENHRY, CDR2 SYGVKD. The CDR3, as DNA: TGTGCCATCAGTGACGTAAACCAAGAGACCCAGTACTTC. Amino acid sequence: CAISDVNQETQYF.

J is TRBJ2-5 and V is TRBV4-1; the D gene could be TRBD1 or TRBD2 (5 bases each). CDR3 length: 18 residues. Germline values: CDR1 MGHRA, CDR2 YSYEKL. Trimming shortened V by 6 bases and J by 4 bases, and 27 bases separated the two germline ends. CDR3 loop: CASSFQRAAGTVRETQYF. DNA for the CDR3: TGCGCCAGCAGTTTCCAAAGAGCTGCAGGGACGGTGCGAGAGACCCAGTACTTC.

The chain carries TRBV21-1 and TRBJ2-5. TRBV21-1 is reported as a pseudogene. This CDR3 is built from 15 residues. The CDR3 sequence is CASSKGPGEAETQYF. The CDR3 nucleotides read TGTGCCAGCAGCAAAGGGCCAGGGGAGGCGGAGACCCAGTACTTC.

V gene TRBV4-3 combines with J gene TRBJ2-7; 8 nucleotides agree with TRBD1. This CDR3 is 15 amino acids long. Per germline, CDR1 LGHNA and CDR2 YSLEER. With 0 bases clipped from V and 4 bases from J, the junction kept 5 bases outside the gene matches. CDR3 nucleotide sequence: TGCGCCAGCAGCCAAGATCAGGGGGCGAATTACGAGCAGTACTTC. Translating it yields CASSQDQGANYEQYF.